The next 16 T cell receptor beta chains were all read from a single sample in a study of beta chain features in type 1 diabetes. cDNA synthesis used the whole RNA isolate, giving expressed TCRB sequences. The repertoire was sequenced with immunoSEQ multiplex PCR; TCRdb's copy has only in-frame clones and lacks some. The sample consists of about 320,000 clones, 14% of them appearing once. What was sequenced was central memory CD4+ T cells from blood. These receptors were obtained from a man aged 30 to 45 in good health.

The count of this clone is one. V and J are TRBV6-1 and TRBJ2-2; D possibly corresponds to TRBD1 (6 bases). There are 15 residues in the CDR3. Germline CDR1 and CDR2: MNHNS and SASEGT. V was cut by 7 bases and J by 4 bases, with 16 bases left in between. CDR3 in DNA: TGTGCCAGCATGAACAGGGTTCATGGCACCGGGGAGCTGTTTTTT. It encodes CASMNRVHGTGELFF.

The chain recombines TRBV5-1 with TRBJ2-1; 9 bases align to TRBD2. The CDR3 has 18 amino acids. After removal of 2 bases from V and 10 bases from J, the junction contained 19 bases not matched to a gene. Germline assignment: CDR1 SGHRS and CDR2 YFSETQ. The CDR3 coding sequence is TGCGCCAGCAGCTTAATCAATAGCGGGAGAAACCCCTCATACGAGCAGTTCTTC. Protein product: CASSLINSGRNPSYEQFF.

This clone was seen a few times. The rearrangement uses TRBV27 and TRBJ2-1; 7 bases are a match to TRBD2. CDR3 length equals 15 residues. The ends lost 7 bases at V and 0 bases at J; junction bases unmatched: 6. Germline V gene lookup returns CDR1 MNHEY and CDR2 SMNVEV (reference sequence). The CDR3 bases are TGTGCCAGCAAATCCGGGAGGAGCTCCTACAATGAGCAGTTCTTC. This translates into CASKSGRSSYNEQFF.

V is TRBV27 and J is TRBJ1-6, with a possible D match to TRBD1 (6 bases). Germline assignment: CDR1 MNHEY and CDR2 SMNVEV (reference sequence). Trimming took off 8 bases at V and 7 bases at J, with 12 bases between the two ends. CDR3 size: 13 residues. Here the CDR3 reads CASRGQLNSPLHF. The CDR3 nucleotides read TGTGCCAGCCGCGGACAGCTGAATTCACCCCTCCACTTT.

In this sample, this clone turned up a few times. The chain has TRBV6-5 and TRBJ1-5; D not resolved. The CDR3 loop spans 14 amino acids. Germline CDR1 MNHEY, CDR2 SVGAGI. V gave up 5 bases and J gave up 3 bases, with 11 bases separating them. The CDR3, as DNA: TGTGCCAGCAGTGAAGTCGGTCCCAATCAGCCCCAGCATTTT. Residues: CASSEVGPNQPQHF.

The chain joins TRBV4-3 to TRBJ2-3, with D possibly being TRBD1 (5 bases). Germline values: CDR1 LGHNA, CDR2 YSLEER. The germline V and J ends were trimmed by 0 bases and 6 bases, with 13 bases remaining between them. The CDR3 runs 15 residues. The CDR3 loop reads CASSQDGRGLDTQYF. The DNA of the CDR3 is TGCGCCAGCAGCCAAGACGGAAGGGGTTTGGATACGCAGTATTTT.

At least ten counts were recorded for this clone. V gene TRBV9 combines with J gene TRBJ1-6, with D perhaps matching TRBD1 (5 bases). The V end lost 0 bases, the J end lost 9 bases, and 13 bases lay between the germline ends. Germline V gene data show CDR1 as SGDLS and CDR2 as YYNGEE. CDR3 length equals 15 residues. DNA for the CDR3: TGTGCCAGCAGCGTAGGAGGGGATCATAGTTCACCCCTCCACTTT. This gives the protein CASSVGGDHSSPLHF.

This clone showed up just a few times. V is TRBV5-4 and J is TRBJ1-2; D possibly corresponds to TRBD1 (5 bases). Germline V gene data show CDR1 as SGHNT and CDR2 as YYREEE (reference sequence). V was cut by 4 bases and J by 8 bases, with 21 bases left in between. This CDR3 spans 15 amino acids. The CDR3 protein is CASSQDWRGSEGYTF. DNA for the CDR3: TGTGCCAGCAGCCAAGATTGGAGGGGTTCGGAGGGCTACACCTTC. Variable domain in full (rest from reference TRBV5-4 and TRBJ1-2): ETGVTQSPTHLIKTRGQQVTLRCSSQSGHNTVSWYQQALGQGPQFIFQYYREEENGRGNFPPRFSGLQFPNYSSELNVNALELDDSALYLCASSQDWRGSEGYTFGSGTRLTVV.

This clone was observed at least ten times. The rearrangement links TRBV28 to TRBJ1-1; D gene unclear. CDR3 length: 15 amino acids. Trimming removed 5 bases at V and 0 bases at J, with 13 bases between. Germline values: CDR1 MDHEN, CDR2 SYDVKM. The CDR3 nucleotides read TGTGCCAGCAGTCCCGTCGGGCCGATGAACACTGAAGCTTTCTTT. Translation gives CASSPVGPMNTEAFF.

This clone was found a few times. J is TRBJ1-5 and V is TRBV27; D gene unclear. Germline values: CDR1 MNHEY, CDR2 SMNVEV (reference sequence). This CDR3 spans 15 amino acids. Trimming took off 4 bases at V and 6 bases at J, with 16 bases between the two ends. CDR3 DNA: TGTGCCAGCAGTTACAGAACGCCGTCTCGTCAGCCCCAGCATTTT. This translates into CASSYRTPSRQPQHF.

The genes are TRBV6-6 and TRBJ1-1, with no clear D. Germline V gene sequence: CDR1 MNHNY, CDR2 SVGAGI (reference sequence). The CDR3 contains 12 residues. Trimming shortened V by 2 bases and J by 5 bases, and 6 bases separated the two germline ends. CDR3 sequence reads: CASSYGQTEAFF. In nucleotides, the CDR3 is TGTGCCAGCAGTTACGGGCAGACTGAAGCTTTCTTT.

This sequence joins TRBV7-2 and TRBJ1-1; D gene unclear. CDR1 is SGHTA, CDR2 FQGNSA, per germline. Trimming removed 2 bases at V and 1 base at J, with 8 bases between. This CDR3 contains 14 residues. CDR3: CASSLSRRNTEAFF. The CDR3 nucleotides read TGTGCCAGCAGCTTATCCAGGCGGAACACTGAAGCTTTCTTT.

This clone occurred a few times. Germline and junction disagree at one end, which may indicate a read error. The chain employs TRBV11-3 and TRBJ1-1; D not certain. CDR1 SGHNT and CDR2 YENEEA come from the germline V gene. This CDR3 spans 12 amino acids. The CDR3 nucleotides are TGTGCCAGCAGCTCGAGCGCGGGATTGTCCCTCTTT. Amino acids: CASSSSAGLSLF.

The rearrangement joins TRBV9 to TRBJ1-2; D not resolved. This CDR3 has 14 amino acids. The germline V and J ends were trimmed by 0 bases and 4 bases, with 10 bases remaining between them. Per the germline V gene, CDR1 is SGDLS and CDR2 is YYNGEE. The CDR3 reads CASSVGAGIYGYTF. In nucleotides, the CDR3 is TGTGCCAGCAGCGTAGGAGCAGGCATCTATGGCTACACCTTC.

Remarks on this clone: Other DNA sequences of this sample code for an identical CDR3. The rearrangement joins TRBV19 to TRBJ2-1, with D maybe TRBD2 (6 bases). Trimming stripped 7 bases from V and 9 bases from J, with 13 bases between. Germline V gives CDR1 LNHDA, CDR2 SQIVND (reference sequence). The CDR3 contains 12 residues. The CDR3 DNA is TGTGCCAGTAAAACTTCCGGGGGTGAGCAGTTCTTC. It specifies CASKTSGGEQFF.

The gene calls are TRBV5-4 and TRBJ1-1; D might be TRBD1 (6 bases). V gave up 4 bases and J gave up 8 bases, with 15 bases separating them. The germline gives CDR1 SGHNT, CDR2 YYREEE (reference sequence). The CDR3 totals 13 residues. This CDR3 reads CASSQVTGREAFF. CDR3 coding DNA: TGTGCCAGCAGCCAAGTTACAGGGAGAGAAGCTTTCTTT.